A single count supports the clone carrying this T cell receptor beta chain. This specimen belongs to a study of blood T cell repertoires in COVID-19. Data came from immunoSEQ multiplex PCR; TCRdb stores just in-frame clones and leaves some out. The table has about 160,000 clones, roughly 84% seen once. The receptor's source is a man in his 60s who had recovered from COVID-19. The sample was PBMCs or T cells enriched from blood (not recorded which).

DNA of the CDR3: TGTGCCAGCAGCGTAGCGAGCGGGGAGTTCACAGATACGCAGTATTTT. Amino acids: CASSVASGEFTDTQYF. This chain connects TRBV9 to TRBJ2-3, with 7 positions matching TRBD2. The junction had 6 bases not matched to a gene; V was cut back by 0 bases and J by 2 bases. This CDR3 has 16 residues. The germline CDR1 and CDR2 sequences are SGDLS and YYNGEE.